The rows below give T cell receptor beta chains drawn from one sample of a study of T cell responses to AZD1222 COVID-19 vaccine. Produced via immunoSEQ multiplex PCR; TCRdb's table is partial and in-frame only. The sample has about 100,000 clones, about 86% seen once; the top ten hold about 3.3%. The material was peripheral blood, obtained on day 0 of AZD1222 vaccination. The receptors here all came from an adult in good health. CDR3s leave out the opening cysteine and the closing phenylalanine or tryptophan.

>TRBV28|TRBJ1-2
ASSRGDRVDGYT
>TRBV28|TRBJ1-3
ASSLISGSGNTIY
>TRBV7-3|TRBJ2-6
ASSLPPQGFGANVLT
>TRBV28|TRBJ1-2
ASSWDRGFGYT
>TRBV27|TRBJ1-2
ASSPLGQGRYT
>TRBV30|TRBJ1-2
ALYRVLNYGYT
>TRBV2|TRBJ1-2
ASSEGNRRGYT
>TRBV6-1|TRBJ1-3
ASSEGRGLGGNTIY
>TRBV6-5|TRBJ2-7
ASSLGQGDGGQY
>TRBV11-3|TRBJ2-6
ASSLVIGLDGANVLT
>TRBV7-9|TRBJ1-1
ASSLASENTEAF
>TRBV7-8|TRBJ2-7
ASSSPGRIYYEQY
>TRBV6-5|TRBJ2-1
ASSPGQGNYNEQF
>TRBV4-3|TRBJ1-2
ASSQGPGQGNYGYT
>TRBV25-1|TRBJ1-6
ASSDQGPAGGSPLH
>TRBV6-5|TRBJ2-7
ASSLTVSTYEQY
>TRBV28|TRBJ1-1
ASSLVGQANTEAF
>TRBV3-1/TRBV3-2|TRBJ2-5
ASSHRQGQETQY
>TRBV5-1|TRBJ1-4
ASSGTGFFEKLF
>TRBV18|TRBJ1-2
ASSPLGDYGYT
>TRBV10-3|TRBJ2-7
AIRRTAILSSYEQY
>TRBV6-5|TRBJ1-1
ASSYGTDRAF
>TRBV4-2|TRBJ2-3
ASSQDPAGAGTDTQY
>TRBV10-3|TRBJ1-1
AISDLHIGGGTEAF
>TRBV28|TRBJ2-7
ASRQTILPSYEQY
>TRBV28|TRBJ1-2
ASNPYPTMGLGNYGYT
>TRBV28|TRBJ2-7
ASTLDPPTDGNEQY
>TRBV19|TRBJ1-2
ASKGRNYGYT
>TRBV12-3/TRBV12-4|TRBJ1-3
ASSSTSGNTIY
>TRBV11-3|TRBJ1-6
ASSSDREYNSPLH
>TRBV19|TRBJ2-3
ASSTGFPDTQY
>TRBV27|TRBJ2-2
ASSIPGQVLGELF
>TRBV19|TRBJ1-1
ATGGQMNTEAF
>TRBV18|TRBJ1-1
ASSPLHRVNTEAF
>TRBV6-6|TRBJ1-1
ASSDTGMNTEAF
>TRBV7-8|TRBJ1-4
ASSLYSTNEKLF
>TRBV7-8|TRBJ1-2
AAGKTPDGHGYT
>TRBV30|TRBJ2-5
AWSSDETQY
>TRBV7-9|TRBJ2-1
ASSPWRGGDYNEQF
>TRBV30|TRBJ1-4
AWSDSRGGLEKLF
>TRBV7-2|TRBJ2-4
ASSKEGGTKNIQY
>TRBV11-2|TRBJ1-5
ASSANGAGNQPQH
>TRBV21-1|TRBJ1-1
ASSKDVQGEGEAF
>TRBV28|TRBJ1-5
ASSSRASLLYSNQPQH
>TRBV19|TRBJ2-2
ASSAGTVSGELF